This T cell receptor (beta chain) derives from a study of siplizumab effects on memory and regulatory T cells (dated by TCRdb to the late 2010s). Turning to the overall study: The study looked at the effect of siplizumab, an anti-CD2 antibody, on alloreactive T-cell subsets in allogeneic mixed lymphocyte reactions made from human PBMCs.

Library preparation used the immunoSEQ multiplex PCR assay. Each sample had 9 x 10^4 or so TCR templates assayed by the deep sequencing platform. Genomic DNA extracted from sorted T cells was used for TCRbeta CDR3 sequencing. The paper's processing steps were these. The R programming language was used for clonal analysis of the TCRbeta CDR3 data. Unstimulated samples were compared with post-reaction CFSE-low samples to define alloreactive CD4+ and CD8+ clones. Regulatory or non-regulatory origin of alloreactive CD4+ clones was assigned by matching sequences to the sorted unstimulated Treg and non-Treg repertoires. Here the immuneACCESS table is served through TCRdb, limited to in-frame sequences with V and J called. Missing clones are a known gap in these copies; in checked studies unresolved V genes cover under half, and the rest lacks a known reason. V, J and clone size were drawn from that table, and D and trimming were deduced from the DNA. This sample lists some 100,000 clones; around nine tenths were detected once. The ten biggest clones cover 9.5% to 15% of the sample.

This clone was observed a single time. Its binding antigen is unknown. No base quality values were provided; no much bigger clone lies one nucleotide off. Sorted unstimulated T cells and proliferating T cells recovered from mixed lymphocyte reactions were subjected to TCRbeta CDR3 sequencing. Fresh whole blood from approximately ten HLA-typed healthy donors was used to isolate PBMCs. Unstimulated CD4+ non-regulatory T cells were FACS-sorted to map the origin of alloreactive clones. The cysteine opens and the phenylalanine closes a CDR3 of 14 amino acids. Of all the DNA, just the CDR3 is kept, 42 bases in frame from base 1. V is pruned by 4 bases and J by 5 bases, leaving 4 bases of the junction without a gene match. The CDR1 and CDR2 encoded by the germline V gene (reference sequence) are LNHDA and SQIVND. Beyond this particular receptor, the publication reports: Because sequences below about 10^-5 frequency were poorly captured, only a minor fraction of alloreactive clones could be mapped to unstimulated subsets. For roughly 80-97% of proliferating CD4+ or CD8+ clones, no naive or memory phenotype could be assigned. The cumulative frequency of alloreactive sequences that could be traced back to unstimulated CD4+ memory T cells was significantly reduced by siplizumab. Whether proliferating Tregs from siplizumab cultures actually had suppressive function was not functionally confirmed. In reactions with siplizumab, an average of about 69% of mappable alloreactive CD4+ clones were Treg-derived, compared with roughly 26% in control reactions. Greater diversity appeared to be present in unstimulated naive T cells than in memory T cells, and a substantial contribution to the alloresponse seemed to be made by naive cells.

The sequence derives from a human donor in good health. The sequence joins TRBV19 to TRBJ2-5, and TRBD2 matches 10 of the central bases. The specimen sequenced was non-Treg CD4+ T cells sorted from blood. Reading the label with the study, this specimen's cell subset or site is: FACS-sorted unstimulated CD4+ non-regulatory T cells. The CDR3 region reads CASSRGLAIETQYF. The nucleotides are TGTGCCAGTAGTAGGGGACTAGCGATTGAGACCCAGTACTTC.